The entry below describes one T cell receptor (beta chain). The source of the sample is a study of blood T cell repertoires in COVID-19. Study as a whole: Italy, Spain and the United States were the sources of the convalescent and acute COVID-19 samples.

V was clipped by 7 bases and J by 4 bases; unmatched bases: 9. This CDR3 spans 14 amino acids. Germline V gives CDR1 MDHEN, CDR2 SYDVKM. Two negative PCRs, clearance, or symptom resolution were required of recovered Cohort 3 donors. Study processing details: Researchers report that nucleated cell counts were estimated from reference gene primer amplification. TCRdb's table, derived via immunoSEQ multiplex PCR, lists solely in-frame clones and lacks some. V, J and clone size derive from that table, while D and trimming were established from the DNA sequence. Among some 150,000 clones listed, about 91% were seen once.

The chain carries TRBV28 and TRBJ2-5, with 7 bases aligning to TRBD1. Sequenced: PBMCs or T cells enriched from blood (not recorded which). This TCR was recovered from a woman younger than 30 who had recovered from COVID-19. The CDR3: CASTEDTGVETQYF. The CDR3, as DNA: TGTGCCAGCACCGAAGATACAGGGGTAGAGACCCAGTACTTC.